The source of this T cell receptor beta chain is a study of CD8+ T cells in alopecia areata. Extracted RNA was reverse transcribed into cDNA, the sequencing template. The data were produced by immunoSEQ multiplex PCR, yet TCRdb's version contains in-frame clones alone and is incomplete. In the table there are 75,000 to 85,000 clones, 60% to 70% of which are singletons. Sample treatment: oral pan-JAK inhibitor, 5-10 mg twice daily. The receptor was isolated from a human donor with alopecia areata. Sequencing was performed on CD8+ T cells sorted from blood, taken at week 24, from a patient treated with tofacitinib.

CDR3 amino acids: CASSAIGGTGSGQETQYF. In nucleotides, the CDR3 is TGTGCCAGCAGCGCTATAGGGGGGACAGGGTCGGGCCAAGAGACCCAGTACTTC. This chain connects TRBV7-9 to TRBJ2-5; the match to TRBD1 covers 9 bases. This CDR3 contains 18 residues. Germline V gene sequence: CDR1 SEHNR, CDR2 FQNEAQ (reference sequence). The junction had 14 bases not matched to a gene; V was cut back by 5 bases and J by 1 base.